This TCR beta chain derives from a study of shared clonotypes between healthy human individuals. The V and J ends lost 4 bases and 0 bases respectively, with 11 bases between them. CDR1 and CDR2 (germline): SGHTS, YDEGEE. The CDR3 is made up of 15 amino acids. Generated by immunoSEQ multiplex PCR, the TCRdb table keeps only in-frame clones and is missing some. The sample records roughly 2 million clones, around 96% being singletons. It was CD45RO-negative cells, positively selected for CCR7, that made up naive CD8 cells, with terminally differentiated effector memory CD45RA+ cells excluded. This chain uses TRBV5-8 with TRBJ1-3; D remains ambiguous. The sample was naive CD8+ T cells sorted from blood. This receptor was obtained from a man aged 18-30 years in good health. The DNA for the CDR3 is TGTGCCAGCAGCCTTCGCAGTTTCTCTGGAAACACCATATATTTT. Protein sequence: CASSLRSFSGNTIYF.